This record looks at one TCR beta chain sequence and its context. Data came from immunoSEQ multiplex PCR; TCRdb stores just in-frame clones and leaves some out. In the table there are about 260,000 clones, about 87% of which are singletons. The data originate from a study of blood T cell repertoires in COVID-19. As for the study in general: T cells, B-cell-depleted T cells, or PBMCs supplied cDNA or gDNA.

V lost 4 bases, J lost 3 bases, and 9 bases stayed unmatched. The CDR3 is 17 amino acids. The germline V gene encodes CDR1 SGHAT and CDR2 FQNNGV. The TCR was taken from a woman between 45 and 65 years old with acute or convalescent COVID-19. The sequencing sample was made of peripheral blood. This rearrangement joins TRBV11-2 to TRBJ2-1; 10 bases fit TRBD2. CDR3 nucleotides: TGTGCCAGCAGCTCCCGCCTAGCGGGAGCTGGCTACAATGAGCAGTTCTTC. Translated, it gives CASSSRLAGAGYNEQFF. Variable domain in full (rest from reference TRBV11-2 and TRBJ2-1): EAGVAQSPRYKIIEKRQSVAFWCNPISGHATLYWYQQILGQGPKLLIQFQNNGVVDDSQLPKDRFSAERLKGVDSTLKIQPAKLEDSAVYLCASSSRLAGAGYNEQFFGPGTRLTVL.